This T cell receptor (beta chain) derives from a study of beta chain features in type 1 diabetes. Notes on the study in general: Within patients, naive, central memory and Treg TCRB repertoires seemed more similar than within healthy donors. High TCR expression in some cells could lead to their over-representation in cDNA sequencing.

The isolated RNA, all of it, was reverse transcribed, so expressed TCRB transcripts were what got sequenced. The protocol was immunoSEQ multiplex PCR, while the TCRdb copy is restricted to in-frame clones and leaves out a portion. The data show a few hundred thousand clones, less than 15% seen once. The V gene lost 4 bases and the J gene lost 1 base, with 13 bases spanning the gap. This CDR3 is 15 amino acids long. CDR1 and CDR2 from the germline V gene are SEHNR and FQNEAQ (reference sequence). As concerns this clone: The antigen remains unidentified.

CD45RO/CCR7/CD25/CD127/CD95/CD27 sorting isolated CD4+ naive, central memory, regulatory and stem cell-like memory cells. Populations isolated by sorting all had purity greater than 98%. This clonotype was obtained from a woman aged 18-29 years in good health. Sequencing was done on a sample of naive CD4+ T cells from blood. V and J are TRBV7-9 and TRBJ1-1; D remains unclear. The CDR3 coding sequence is TGTGCCAGCAGCTCCCCCTTCGCAGGGAACACTGAAGCTTTCTTT. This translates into CASSSPFAGNTEAFF. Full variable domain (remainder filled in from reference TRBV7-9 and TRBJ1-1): DTGVSQNPRHKITKRGQNVTFRCDPISEHNRLYWYRQTLGQGPEFLTYFQNEAQLEKSRLLSDRFSAERPKGSFSTLEIQRTEQGDSAMYLCASSSPFAGNTEAFFGQGTRLTVV.